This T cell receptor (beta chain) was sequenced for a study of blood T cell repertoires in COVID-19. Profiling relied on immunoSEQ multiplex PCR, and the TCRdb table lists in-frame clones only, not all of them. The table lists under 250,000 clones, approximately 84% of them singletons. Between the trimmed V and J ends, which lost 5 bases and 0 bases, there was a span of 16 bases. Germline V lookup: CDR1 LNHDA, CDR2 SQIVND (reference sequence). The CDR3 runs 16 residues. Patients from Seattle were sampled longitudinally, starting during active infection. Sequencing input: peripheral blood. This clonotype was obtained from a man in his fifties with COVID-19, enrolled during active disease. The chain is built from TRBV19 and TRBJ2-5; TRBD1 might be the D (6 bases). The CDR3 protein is CASSLHRTAYQETQYF. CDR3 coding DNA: TGTGCCAGTAGTCTCCATCGGACAGCGTACCAAGAGACCCAGTACTTC.